This T cell receptor beta chain was obtained from a study of CD8 T cells in Susac syndrome. Broader study findings: As the study acknowledged, the number of individuals in its TCR sequencing and HLA analysis was relatively small.

The authors carried out high-throughput sequencing of TCR beta. They applied it to CD8+ and CD4+ T cells obtained from blood. TEMRA cells underwent FACS enrichment and CD8+ and CD4+ T cells underwent negative isolation. This clonotype was seen more than once but under ten times. What it binds is unknown. Random hexamers were used to reverse transcribe 0.5 to 1 ug of RNA. Amplification of TCR beta CDR3 across 54 Vbeta and 13 Jbeta was performed with immunoSEQ multiplex PCR. TCRdb reanalysed the immunoSEQ multiplex PCR reads using MiXCR and keeps one entry per CDR3 protein. This sample yields 250,000 to 300,000 distinct CDR3 sequences, of which approximately 81% are seen a single time; over 0.1% belongs to the top ten. Trimming stripped 5 bases from V and 1 base from J, with 20 bases between. The CDR3 loop spans 17 amino acids. CDR1 and CDR2 (germline): LNHDA, SQIVND (reference sequence).

The chain employs TRBV19 and TRBJ2-5; weak D call: TRBD2 (5 bases). The sequence was obtained from a human donor with multiple sclerosis. Sequencing used CD8+ T cells from PBMCs. The CDR3 nucleotides are TGTGCCAGTAGTCGCCGGGGAAACCCTGACCCCCAAGAGACCCAGTACTTC. Amino acids: CASSRRGNPDPQETQYF. Looking up the rest from reference TRBV19 and TRBJ2-5 gives the full variable domain: DGGITQSPKYLFRKEGQNVTLSCEQNLNHDAMYWYRQDPGQGLRLIYYSQIVNDFQKGDIAEGYSVSREKKESFPLTVTSAQKNPTAFYLCASSRRGNPDPQETQYFGPGTRLLVL.